This T cell receptor beta chain was recovered during a study of blood T cell repertoires in COVID-19. Authors' processing steps: Nucleated cell number was recorded as an estimate derived from reference gene primer amplification. Data came from immunoSEQ multiplex PCR; TCRdb stores just in-frame clones and leaves some out. From that table come the V and J calls and clone size; the DNA was used to work out D and trimming. The data hold 200,000 to 250,000 clones, with 70% to 85% observed a single time. Participant ages covered roughly 18 to 89 years across about 25 US areas. In Cohort 3, a recovered donor had either two negative PCRs, clearance, or symptom resolution. The ends were cut back, 3 bases at V and 7 bases at J, with 10 bases in the middle. Germline V CDR1 and CDR2: MNHNS, SASEGT. The CDR3 totals 13 residues.

V is TRBV6-1 and J is TRBJ1-5; D is unresolved. The TCR sequence derives from a woman aged 55 to 70 who had recovered from COVID-19. Sequenced input: PBMCs or T cells enriched from blood (not recorded which). CDR3 coding DNA: TGTGCCAGCAGTGATACCGGAGAGCAGCCCCAGCATTTT. It codes for CASSDTGEQPQHF.